The rows below give T cell receptor beta chains drawn from one sample of a study of CD8+ T cells in alopecia areata. Clones were sequenced by immunoSEQ multiplex PCR, and TCRdb holds only the in-frame ones, with some missing. The table lists about 260,000 clones, 60% of them singletons. The material was CD4+ T cells sorted from blood, obtained around week 53, from a patient treated with tofacitinib. These receptors were obtained from a human donor with alopecia areata. CDR3s include the opening cysteine and the closing phenylalanine or tryptophan. The D gene is left open where the match is weak. The size of a clone is reported for some rows only, either as once, few or many, or as a class for expanded clones.

CDR3nt: TGTGCCAGCAGTAGCCCATCAACTAGCGGGGTTTACAATGAGCAGTTCTTC
CDR3aa: CASSSPSTSGVYNEQFF
j_gene: TRBJ2-1
abundance: few
d_gene: TRBD2
v_gene: TRBV27

CDR3nt: TGTGCCAGCAGCCCCACGAGGAAGAGTGTGGTAACAGCCTACGAGCAGTACTTC
CDR3aa: CASSPTRKSVVTAYEQYF
j_gene: TRBJ2-7
abundance: -
d_gene: -
v_gene: TRBV7-8

CDR3nt: TGTGCCAGCAGTGAAGAAGAGACCCAGTACTTC
CDR3aa: CASSEEETQYF
j_gene: TRBJ2-5
abundance: few
d_gene: -
v_gene: TRBV2

CDR3nt: TGTGCCAGCAGTGAAGCGACTCCCCGGCAGGGTATGAACACTGAAGCTTTCTTT
CDR3aa: CASSEATPRQGMNTEAFF
j_gene: TRBJ1-1
abundance: few
d_gene: -
v_gene: TRBV2

CDR3nt: TGTGCCAGCAGTTCTCTCCCGGGACAGGGAGCCTACGAGCAGTACTTC
CDR3aa: CASSSLPGQGAYEQYF
j_gene: TRBJ2-7
abundance: -
d_gene: TRBD1
v_gene: TRBV27

CDR3nt: TGTGCCATCAGTGAGGGGGGCTGGGCAGATACGCAGTATTTT
CDR3aa: CAISEGGWADTQYF
j_gene: TRBJ2-3
abundance: many
d_gene: -
v_gene: TRBV10-3

CDR3nt: TGTGCCAGCAGTGTGGATTATAGCAATCAGCCCCAGCATTTT
CDR3aa: CASSVDYSNQPQHF
j_gene: TRBJ1-5
abundance: -
d_gene: -
v_gene: TRBV2

CDR3nt: TGTGCCAGCAGCGTCCGACAGCAAGAGACCCAGTACTTC
CDR3aa: CASSVRQQETQYF
j_gene: TRBJ2-5
abundance: -
d_gene: -
v_gene: TRBV7-2

CDR3nt: TGTGCCAGCAGCGGGGACAGGGGGCTTGATGAGCAGTTCTTC
CDR3aa: CASSGDRGLDEQFF
j_gene: TRBJ2-1
abundance: -
d_gene: TRBD1
v_gene: TRBV2

CDR3nt: TGTGCCAGCAGCTTACCGACAGGCAACGGCTACACCTTC
CDR3aa: CASSLPTGNGYTF
j_gene: TRBJ1-2
abundance: -
d_gene: -
v_gene: TRBV7-8

CDR3nt: TGTGCCTGGAGTGTACAGACAGGGGTCCTAAACATTCAGTACTTC
CDR3aa: CAWSVQTGVLNIQYF
j_gene: TRBJ2-4
abundance: -
d_gene: TRBD1
v_gene: TRBV30

CDR3nt: TGTGCCAGCAGCAAGGGAGGAAGGGAGACCCAGTACTTC
CDR3aa: CASSKGGRETQYF
j_gene: TRBJ2-5
abundance: -
d_gene: -
v_gene: TRBV7-2

CDR3nt: TGTGCCAGCGACCCCGGGGAGAGTGCAGATACGCAGTATTTT
CDR3aa: CASDPGESADTQYF
j_gene: TRBJ2-3
abundance: few
d_gene: -
v_gene: TRBV7-9

CDR3nt: TGTGCCTGGAGTGATGGGACAGGGAATGAAAAACTGTTTTTT
CDR3aa: CAWSDGTGNEKLFF
j_gene: TRBJ1-4
abundance: -
d_gene: TRBD1
v_gene: TRBV30

CDR3nt: TGTGCCTGGAGTAACACAGATACGCAGTATTTT
CDR3aa: CAWSNTDTQYF
j_gene: TRBJ2-3
abundance: -
d_gene: -
v_gene: TRBV30

CDR3nt: TGTGCCAGCACCTCCGGGGACAGGTCCCTAGAGACCCAGTACTTC
CDR3aa: CASTSGDRSLETQYF
j_gene: TRBJ2-5
abundance: -
d_gene: TRBD1
v_gene: TRBV6-5

CDR3nt: TGTGCCACCAGCAGAGGCGGGACAGGGAGGGAGACCCAGTACTTC
CDR3aa: CATSRGGTGRETQYF
j_gene: TRBJ2-5
abundance: -
d_gene: TRBD1
v_gene: TRBV15

CDR3nt: TGCAGCGTGGGGGACAGGGGATCTCGCACTGAAGCTTTCTTT
CDR3aa: CSVGDRGSRTEAFF
j_gene: TRBJ1-1
abundance: -
d_gene: TRBD1
v_gene: TRBV29-1

CDR3nt: TGTGCCAGCAGCCAAGTTGGCAATCAGCCCCAGCATTTT
CDR3aa: CASSQVGNQPQHF
j_gene: TRBJ1-5
abundance: few
d_gene: -
v_gene: TRBV4-2

CDR3nt: TGTGCCAGCAGCTCCCGTCAGTATAATGAAAAACTGTTTTTT
CDR3aa: CASSSRQYNEKLFF
j_gene: TRBJ1-4
abundance: -
d_gene: -
v_gene: TRBV7-9

CDR3nt: TGTGCCAGCAGCCCCCTTCGGGGACAGGGTTGTGTATTT
CDR3aa: CASSPLRGQGCVF
j_gene: TRBJ2-3
abundance: once
d_gene: TRBD1
v_gene: TRBV7-3

CDR3nt: TGTGCCAGCTCACCAAAGGGGCCGGGTGAGCAGTTCTTC
CDR3aa: CASSPKGPGEQFF
j_gene: TRBJ2-1
abundance: -
d_gene: -
v_gene: TRBV18

CDR3nt: TGTGCCAGCAGTTACGAGGCGGCAGGGGGCTTAAACGAGCAGTACTTC
CDR3aa: CASSYEAAGGLNEQYF
j_gene: TRBJ2-7
abundance: -
d_gene: TRBD1
v_gene: TRBV6-5

CDR3nt: TGTGCCAGCAGCCCGCGGGGGCGGGAGACCCAGTACTTC
CDR3aa: CASSPRGRETQYF
j_gene: TRBJ2-5
abundance: -
d_gene: -
v_gene: TRBV4-2

CDR3nt: TGTGCCAGCAGCTCGGGGACTGAGACCCAGTACTTC
CDR3aa: CASSSGTETQYF
j_gene: TRBJ2-5
abundance: -
d_gene: -
v_gene: TRBV5-6

CDR3nt: TGTGCCAGCAGTGAGTCGGAGAGCTACGAGCAGTACTTC
CDR3aa: CASSESESYEQYF
j_gene: TRBJ2-7
abundance: -
d_gene: -
v_gene: TRBV2

CDR3nt: TGTGCCAGCAGCCGCCCGGGGGGGCCGGGAGATACGCAGTATTTT
CDR3aa: CASSRPGGPGDTQYF
j_gene: TRBJ2-3
abundance: -
d_gene: TRBD2
v_gene: TRBV5-4

CDR3nt: TGTGCCAGCAAACGGACTAGCGGGGGGCCCAATGAGCAGTTCTTC
CDR3aa: CASKRTSGGPNEQFF
j_gene: TRBJ2-1
abundance: -
d_gene: TRBD2
v_gene: TRBV2

CDR3nt: TGTGCCAGCAGCCAACACCTGGGGGGGACCTACGAGCAGTACTTC
CDR3aa: CASSQHLGGTYEQYF
j_gene: TRBJ2-7
abundance: -
d_gene: TRBD2
v_gene: TRBV14

CDR3nt: TGTGCCAGCAGCCGGACAGGGGAGAACACTGAAGCTTTCTTT
CDR3aa: CASSRTGENTEAFF
j_gene: TRBJ1-1
abundance: few
d_gene: TRBD1
v_gene: TRBV7-9

CDR3nt: TGCGCCAGCTCCCACGGCACCGGGGAGCTGTTTTTT
CDR3aa: CASSHGTGELFF
j_gene: TRBJ2-2
abundance: few
d_gene: -
v_gene: TRBV4-1

CDR3nt: TGTGCCAGCAGCTTAGTTCTACTAGCGGGGGCATTGAGTGGCACAGATACGCAGTATTTT
CDR3aa: CASSLVLLAGALSGTDTQYF
j_gene: TRBJ2-3
abundance: -
d_gene: TRBD2
v_gene: TRBV7-8

CDR3nt: TGCAGCGTTGCAAGGGAAGAGACCCAGTACTTC
CDR3aa: CSVAREETQYF
j_gene: TRBJ2-5
abundance: few
d_gene: -
v_gene: TRBV29-1

CDR3nt: TGCAGCGTTCTGGGGAGCTCCTACGAGCAGTACTTC
CDR3aa: CSVLGSSYEQYF
j_gene: TRBJ2-7
abundance: once
d_gene: -
v_gene: TRBV29-1

CDR3nt: TGTGCCAGCAGCTTAGAGAGCTCCTACAATGAGCAGTTCTTC
CDR3aa: CASSLESSYNEQFF
j_gene: TRBJ2-1
abundance: -
d_gene: -
v_gene: TRBV7-8

CDR3nt: TGTGCCAGCAGCCAATGGGTCTACAATGAGCAGTTCTTC
CDR3aa: CASSQWVYNEQFF
j_gene: TRBJ2-1
abundance: -
d_gene: -
v_gene: TRBV14

CDR3nt: TGTGCCAGCAGTGAACAGGGGGCTAGGAACGAGCAGTACTTC
CDR3aa: CASSEQGARNEQYF
j_gene: TRBJ2-7
abundance: -
d_gene: TRBD1
v_gene: TRBV25-1

CDR3nt: TGCGCCAGCAGCCAAAGTACAGTGTCAAACACCGGGGAGCTGTTTTTT
CDR3aa: CASSQSTVSNTGELFF
j_gene: TRBJ2-2
abundance: few
d_gene: -
v_gene: TRBV4-3

CDR3nt: TGTGCCAGCAGGTCCGTGCTTCTAGCCAAAAACATTCAGTACTTC
CDR3aa: CASRSVLLAKNIQYF
j_gene: TRBJ2-4
abundance: -
d_gene: -
v_gene: TRBV27

CDR3nt: TGCGCCAGCAGCCTATCTGCTGATACCGACAATGAGCAGTTCTTC
CDR3aa: CASSLSADTDNEQFF
j_gene: TRBJ2-1
abundance: -
d_gene: -
v_gene: TRBV4-3

CDR3nt: TGCAGCGTGACGGACGGGGCTACGGCTTTCTTT
CDR3aa: CSVTDGATAFF
j_gene: TRBJ1-1
abundance: -
d_gene: -
v_gene: TRBV29-1

CDR3nt: TGCAGCGCCGGGCCAGGGGACGGGGCAGATACGCAGTATTTT
CDR3aa: CSAGPGDGADTQYF
j_gene: TRBJ2-3
abundance: -
d_gene: -
v_gene: TRBV29-1